The entry below gives a single T cell receptor (beta chain) sequence along with its context. Its antigen is currently unknown. The data were obtained in a study of Ad26.COV2.S vaccination and SARS-CoV-2 variants. Findings and limits, study-wide: People who got the vaccine or the placebo had similar non-spike TCR breadth.

The V segment lost 4 bases and the J segment 2 bases; nucleotides outside the gene matches: 7. The germline gives CDR1 SGHNT, CDR2 YYREEE (reference sequence). This CDR3 region has 16 residues. Regarding treatment: around 19 received Ad26.COV2.S at low or high dose, single or two shots; a few received placebo; per-sample allocation not given. After the first vaccine or placebo injection, samples were drawn on day 63. This adult donor, from Boston, was 18-55 years old. TCRdb keeps only in-frame clones here, not all; method: immunoSEQ multiplex PCR. The repertoire has under 550,000 clones, about nine tenths of them found once; the top ten carry 12%.

The source was peripheral blood, collected in a trial of Ad26.COV2.S vaccine versus placebo. The TCR sequence derives from a person aged 18 to 59 who received the Ad26.COV2.S COVID-19 vaccine or a placebo. The chain uses TRBV5-4 and TRBJ2-4; 9 positions match TRBD1. CDR3 in amino acids: CASSRGDRVTKNIQYF. The DNA for the CDR3 is TGTGCCAGCAGCCGCGGGGACAGGGTGACCAAAAACATTCAGTACTTC.